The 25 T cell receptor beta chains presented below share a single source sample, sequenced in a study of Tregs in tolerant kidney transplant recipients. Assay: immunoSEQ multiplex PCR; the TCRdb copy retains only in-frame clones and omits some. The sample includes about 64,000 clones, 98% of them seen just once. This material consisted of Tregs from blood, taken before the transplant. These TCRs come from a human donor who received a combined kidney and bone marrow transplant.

The CDR3, as DNA: TGTGCCAGCAGCTTCCCCCGGGGACAGGGGGGCCCCTATGAAAAACTGTTTTTT. It yields the protein CASSFPRGQGGPYEKLFF. The J gene is TRBJ1-4, the V gene TRBV7-9, with 11 bases identical to TRBD1. Per the germline V gene, CDR1 is SEHNR and CDR2 is FQNEAQ (reference sequence). V shed 3 bases, J shed 6 bases, and the junction held 12 bases outside the gene matches. This CDR3 region has 18 residues. Together with reference TRBV7-9 and TRBJ1-4, the CDR3 gives the full variable domain: DTGVSQNPRHKITKRGQNVTFRCDPISEHNRLYWYRQTLGQGPEFLTYFQNEAQLEKSRLLSDRFSAERPKGSFSTLEIQRTEQGDSAMYLCASSFPRGQGGPYEKLFFGSGTQLSVL.

The CDR3 sequence is CASSRLPGQSANYGYTF. The CDR3 coding sequence is TGCGCCAGCAGCCGACTTCCGGGACAGTCGGCTAACTATGGCTACACCTTC. The chain has TRBV5-1 and TRBJ1-2; 7 bases match TRBD1. J lost 0 bases, V lost 4 bases, and 12 bases had no gene match. Germline V gene lookup returns CDR1 SGHRS and CDR2 YFSETQ. This CDR3 has 17 residues.

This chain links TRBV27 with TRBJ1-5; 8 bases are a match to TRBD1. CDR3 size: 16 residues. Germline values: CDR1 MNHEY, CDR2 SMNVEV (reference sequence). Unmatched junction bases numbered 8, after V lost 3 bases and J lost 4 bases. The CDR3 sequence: CASSLRTGMRNQPQHF. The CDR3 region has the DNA TGTGCCAGCAGTTTGCGGACAGGGATGCGAAATCAGCCCCAGCATTTT.

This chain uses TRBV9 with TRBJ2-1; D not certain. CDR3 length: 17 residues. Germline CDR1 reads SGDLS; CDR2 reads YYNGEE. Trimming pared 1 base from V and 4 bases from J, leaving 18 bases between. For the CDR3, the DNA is TGTGCCAGCAGCGTAAGTTCGTCGAGACTCGTATACAATGAGCAGTTCTTC. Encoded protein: CASSVSSSRLVYNEQFF.

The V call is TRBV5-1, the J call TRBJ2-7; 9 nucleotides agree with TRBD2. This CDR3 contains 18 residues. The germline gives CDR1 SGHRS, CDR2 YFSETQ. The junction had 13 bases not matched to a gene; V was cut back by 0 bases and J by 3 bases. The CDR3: CASSLVRASGVPGYEQYF. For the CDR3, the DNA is TGCGCCAGCAGCTTGGTGCGGGCTAGCGGGGTCCCGGGCTACGAGCAGTACTTC.

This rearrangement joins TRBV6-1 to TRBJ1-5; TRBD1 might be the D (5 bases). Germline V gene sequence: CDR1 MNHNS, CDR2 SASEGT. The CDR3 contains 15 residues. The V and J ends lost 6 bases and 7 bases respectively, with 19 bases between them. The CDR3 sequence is CASRDRAGQEQPQHF. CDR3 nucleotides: TGTGCCAGCAGGGACCGGGCAGGGCAGGAACAGCCCCAGCATTTT.

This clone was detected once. CDR3 nucleotide sequence: TGTGCCAGCAGCTTGGTAGGGAGGAGCACAGATACGCAGTATTTT. Residues: CASSLVGRSTDTQYF. The gene calls are TRBV7-2 and TRBJ2-3; perhaps TRBD2 as D (6 bases). The length of the CDR3 is 15 residues. Germline CDR1 is SGHTA and CDR2 is FQGNSA. Trimming took 3 bases from V and 0 from J, leaving 10 bases between them.

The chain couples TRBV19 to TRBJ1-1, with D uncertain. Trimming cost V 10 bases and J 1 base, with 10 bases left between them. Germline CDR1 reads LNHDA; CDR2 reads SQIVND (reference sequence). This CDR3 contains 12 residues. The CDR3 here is CATIQWNTEAFF. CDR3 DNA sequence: TGTGCCACCATCCAGTGGAACACTGAAGCTTTCTTT.

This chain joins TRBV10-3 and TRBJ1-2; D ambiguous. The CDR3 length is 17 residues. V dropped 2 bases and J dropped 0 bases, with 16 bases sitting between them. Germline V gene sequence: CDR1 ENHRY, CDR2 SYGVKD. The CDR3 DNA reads TGTGCCATCAGTGAGCTGGCCTCCTCGGCGGCTAACTATGGCTACACCTTC. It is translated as CAISELASSAANYGYTF.

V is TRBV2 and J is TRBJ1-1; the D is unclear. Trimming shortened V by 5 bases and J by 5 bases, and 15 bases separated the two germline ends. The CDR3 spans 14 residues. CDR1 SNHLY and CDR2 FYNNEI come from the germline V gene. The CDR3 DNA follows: TGTGCCAGCAGTTACCCTCCCGGGTGGACTGAAGCTTTCTTT. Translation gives CASSYPPGWTEAFF.

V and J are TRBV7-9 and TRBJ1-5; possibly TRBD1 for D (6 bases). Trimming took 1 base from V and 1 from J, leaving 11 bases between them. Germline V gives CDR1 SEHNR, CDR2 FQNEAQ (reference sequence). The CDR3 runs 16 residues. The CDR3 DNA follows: TGTGCCAGCAGCTTAGGGGGGGGGCGAAGCAATCAGCCCCAGCATTTT. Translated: CASSLGGGRSNQPQHF.

CDR3 residues: CSVDMTGSGANVLTF. The CDR3 DNA reads as TGCAGCGTTGATATGACAGGGTCTGGGGCCAACGTCCTGACTTTC. V usage is TRBV29-1 and J usage is TRBJ2-6, with 7 bases that match TRBD1. Germline CDR1 SQVTM, CDR2 ANQGSEA. V was clipped by 3 bases and J by 1 base; unmatched bases: 3. The CDR3 is 15 residues long.

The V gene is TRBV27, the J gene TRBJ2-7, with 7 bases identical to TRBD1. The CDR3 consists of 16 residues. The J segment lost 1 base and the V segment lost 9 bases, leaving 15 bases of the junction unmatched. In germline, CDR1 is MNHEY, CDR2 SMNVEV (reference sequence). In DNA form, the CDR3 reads TGTGCCAGTTCACCTTGGACAGGCAGGAGTTCCTACGAGCAGTACTTC. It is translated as CASSPWTGRSSYEQYF.

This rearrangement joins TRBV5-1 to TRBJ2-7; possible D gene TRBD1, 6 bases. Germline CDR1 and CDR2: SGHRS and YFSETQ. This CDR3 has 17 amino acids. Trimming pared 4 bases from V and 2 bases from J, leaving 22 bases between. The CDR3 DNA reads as TGCGCCAGCAGCATGGTACGATCCTACAGGGATCCCTACGAGCAGTACTTC. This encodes CASSMVRSYRDPYEQYF.

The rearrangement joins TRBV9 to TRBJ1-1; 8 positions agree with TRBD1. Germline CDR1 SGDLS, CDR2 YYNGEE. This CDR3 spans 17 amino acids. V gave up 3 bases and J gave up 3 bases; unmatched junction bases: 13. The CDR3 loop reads CASSGVPTQGAYTEAFF. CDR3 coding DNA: TGTGCCAGCAGCGGAGTTCCCACTCAGGGGGCCTACACTGAAGCTTTCTTT.

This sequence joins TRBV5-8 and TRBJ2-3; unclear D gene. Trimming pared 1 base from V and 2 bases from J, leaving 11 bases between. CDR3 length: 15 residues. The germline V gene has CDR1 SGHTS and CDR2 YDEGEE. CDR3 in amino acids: CASSLQIVDTDTQYF. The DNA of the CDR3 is TGTGCCAGCAGCTTGCAGATCGTCGACACAGATACGCAGTATTTT.

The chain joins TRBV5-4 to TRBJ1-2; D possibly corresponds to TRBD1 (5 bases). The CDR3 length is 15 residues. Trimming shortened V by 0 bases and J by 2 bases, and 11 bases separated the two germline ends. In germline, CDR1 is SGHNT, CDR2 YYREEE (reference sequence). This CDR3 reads CASSLVARENYGYTF. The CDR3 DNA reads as TGTGCCAGCAGCTTGGTGGCCAGGGAAAACTATGGCTACACCTTC. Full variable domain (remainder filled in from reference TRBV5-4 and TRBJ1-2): ETGVTQSPTHLIKTRGQQVTLRCSSQSGHNTVSWYQQALGQGPQFIFQYYREEENGRGNFPPRFSGLQFPNYSSELNVNALELDDSALYLCASSLVARENYGYTFGSGTRLTVV.

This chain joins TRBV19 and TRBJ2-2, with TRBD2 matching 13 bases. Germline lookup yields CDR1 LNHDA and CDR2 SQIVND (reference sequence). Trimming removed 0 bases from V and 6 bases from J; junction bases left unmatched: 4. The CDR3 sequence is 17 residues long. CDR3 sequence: CASSIDGLAGVSGELFF. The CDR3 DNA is TGTGCCAGTAGTATAGACGGACTAGCGGGAGTTTCCGGGGAGCTGTTTTTT.

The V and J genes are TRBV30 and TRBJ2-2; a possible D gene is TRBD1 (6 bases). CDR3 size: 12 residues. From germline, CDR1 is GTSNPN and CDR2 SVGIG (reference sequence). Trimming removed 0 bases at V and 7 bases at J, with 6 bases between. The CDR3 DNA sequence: TGTGCCTGGAGTGTAGGGGGCGGGGAGCTGTTTTTT. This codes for CAWSVGGGELFF. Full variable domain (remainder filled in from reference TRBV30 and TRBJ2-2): SQTIHQWPATLVQPVGSPLSLECTVEGTSNPNLYWYRQAAGRGLQLLFYSVGIGQISSEVPQNLSASRPQDRQFILSSKKLLLSDSGFYLCAWSVGGGELFFGEGSRLTVL.

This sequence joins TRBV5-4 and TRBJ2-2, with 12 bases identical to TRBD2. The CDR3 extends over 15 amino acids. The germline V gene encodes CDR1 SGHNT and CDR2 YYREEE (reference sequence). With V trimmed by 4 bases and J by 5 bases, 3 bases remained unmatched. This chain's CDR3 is CASSRGTSGTGELFF. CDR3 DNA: TGTGCCAGCAGCCGAGGGACTAGCGGGACCGGGGAGCTGTTTTTT. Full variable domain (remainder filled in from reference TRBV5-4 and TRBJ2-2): ETGVTQSPTHLIKTRGQQVTLRCSSQSGHNTVSWYQQALGQGPQFIFQYYREEENGRGNFPPRFSGLQFPNYSSELNVNALELDDSALYLCASSRGTSGTGELFFGEGSRLTVL.

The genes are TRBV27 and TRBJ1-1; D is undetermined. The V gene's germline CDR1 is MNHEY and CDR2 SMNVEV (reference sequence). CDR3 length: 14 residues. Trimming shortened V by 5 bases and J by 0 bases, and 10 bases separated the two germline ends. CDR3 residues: CASSRDTVNTEAFF. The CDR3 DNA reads TGTGCCAGCAGTCGGGATACGGTGAACACTGAAGCTTTCTTT.

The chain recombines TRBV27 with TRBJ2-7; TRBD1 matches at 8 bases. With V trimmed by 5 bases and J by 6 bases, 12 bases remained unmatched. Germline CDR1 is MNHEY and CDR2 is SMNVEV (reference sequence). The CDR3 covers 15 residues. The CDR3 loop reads CASSLRTGLVGEQYF. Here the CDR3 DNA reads TGTGCCAGCAGTCTAAGGACAGGGTTAGTTGGCGAGCAGTACTTC.

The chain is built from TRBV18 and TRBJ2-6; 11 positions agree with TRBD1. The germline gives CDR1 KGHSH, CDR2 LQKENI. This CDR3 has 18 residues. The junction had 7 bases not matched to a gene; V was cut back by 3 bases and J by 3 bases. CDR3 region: CASSPEDRGLGGANVLTF. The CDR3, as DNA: TGTGCCAGCTCACCGGAGGACAGGGGGCTTGGTGGGGCCAACGTCCTGACTTTC.

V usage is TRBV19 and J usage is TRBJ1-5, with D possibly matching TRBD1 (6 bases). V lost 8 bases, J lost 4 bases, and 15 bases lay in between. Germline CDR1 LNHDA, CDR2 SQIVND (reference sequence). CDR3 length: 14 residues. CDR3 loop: CASDAGTTNQPQHF. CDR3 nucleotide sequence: TGTGCCAGTGACGCCGGGACAACAAATCAGCCCCAGCATTTT.

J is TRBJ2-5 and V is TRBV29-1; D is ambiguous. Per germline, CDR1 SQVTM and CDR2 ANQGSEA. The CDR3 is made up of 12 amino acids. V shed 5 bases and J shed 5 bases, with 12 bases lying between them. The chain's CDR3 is CSVSYFVETQYF. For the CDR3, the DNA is TGCAGCGTTTCATACTTCGTCGAGACCCAGTACTTC.